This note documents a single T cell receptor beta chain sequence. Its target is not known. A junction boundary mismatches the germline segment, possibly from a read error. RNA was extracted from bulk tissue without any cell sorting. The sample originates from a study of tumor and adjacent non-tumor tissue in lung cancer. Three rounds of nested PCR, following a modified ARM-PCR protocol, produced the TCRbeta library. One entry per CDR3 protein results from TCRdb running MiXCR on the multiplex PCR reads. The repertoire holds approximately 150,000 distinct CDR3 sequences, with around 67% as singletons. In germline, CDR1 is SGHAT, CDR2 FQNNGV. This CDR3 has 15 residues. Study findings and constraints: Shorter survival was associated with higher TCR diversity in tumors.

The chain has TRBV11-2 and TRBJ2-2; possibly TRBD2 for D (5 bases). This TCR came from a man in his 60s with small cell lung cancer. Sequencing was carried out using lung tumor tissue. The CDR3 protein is CVSSPLDGGTGELLF. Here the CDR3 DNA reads TGTGTCAGCAGCCCCCTAGACGGAGGCACCGGGGAGCTGCTTTTT.